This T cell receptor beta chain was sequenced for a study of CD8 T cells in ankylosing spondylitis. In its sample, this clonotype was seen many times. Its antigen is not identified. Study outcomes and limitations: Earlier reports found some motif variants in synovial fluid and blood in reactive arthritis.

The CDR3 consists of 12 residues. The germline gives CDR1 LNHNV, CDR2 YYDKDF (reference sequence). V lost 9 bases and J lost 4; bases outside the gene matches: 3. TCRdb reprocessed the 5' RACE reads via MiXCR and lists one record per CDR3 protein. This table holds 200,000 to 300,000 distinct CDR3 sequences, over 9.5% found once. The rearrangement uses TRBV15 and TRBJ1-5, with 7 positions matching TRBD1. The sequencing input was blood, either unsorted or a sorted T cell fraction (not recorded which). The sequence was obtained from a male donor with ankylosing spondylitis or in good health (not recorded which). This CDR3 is CATGQDNQPQHF. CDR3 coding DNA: TGTGCCACTGGACAGGATAATCAGCCCCAGCATTTT.